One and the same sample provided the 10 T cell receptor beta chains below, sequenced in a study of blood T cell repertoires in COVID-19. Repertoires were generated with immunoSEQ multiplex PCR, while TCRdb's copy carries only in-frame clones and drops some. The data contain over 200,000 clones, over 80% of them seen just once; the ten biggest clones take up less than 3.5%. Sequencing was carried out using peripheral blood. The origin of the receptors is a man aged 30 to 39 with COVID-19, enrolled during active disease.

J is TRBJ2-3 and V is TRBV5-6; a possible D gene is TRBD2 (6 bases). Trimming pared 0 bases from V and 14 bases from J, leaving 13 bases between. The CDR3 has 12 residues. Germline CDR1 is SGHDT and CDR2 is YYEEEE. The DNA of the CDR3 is TGTGCCAGCAGCTTGGCTGGGGGGATGCGGTATTTT. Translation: CASSLAGGMRYF.

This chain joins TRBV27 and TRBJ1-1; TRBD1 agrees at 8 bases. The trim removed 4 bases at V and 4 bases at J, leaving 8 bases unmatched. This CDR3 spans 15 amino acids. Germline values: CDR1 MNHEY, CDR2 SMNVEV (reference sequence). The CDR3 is CASSWRTGLSTEAFF. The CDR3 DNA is TGTGCCAGCAGTTGGCGGACAGGGTTGAGCACTGAAGCTTTCTTT.

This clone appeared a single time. This CDR3 is CASTRTSPSSGNTIYF. The CDR3 DNA follows: TGTGCCAGCACCCGGACTTCTCCGAGCTCTGGAAACACCATATATTTT. The chain recombines TRBV6-6 with TRBJ1-3; no reliable D call. Between the trimmed V and J ends, which lost 7 bases and 0 bases, there was a span of 16 bases. The CDR3 has 16 amino acids. Germline V gives CDR1 MNHNY, CDR2 SVGAGI (reference sequence).

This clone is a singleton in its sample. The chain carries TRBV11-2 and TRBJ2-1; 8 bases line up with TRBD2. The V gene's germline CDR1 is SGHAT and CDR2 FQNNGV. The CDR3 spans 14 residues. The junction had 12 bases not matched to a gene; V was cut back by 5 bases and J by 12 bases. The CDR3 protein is CASSTTLAGQRQFF. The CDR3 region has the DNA TGTGCCAGCAGCACAACCCTAGCGGGCCAGCGGCAGTTCTTC.

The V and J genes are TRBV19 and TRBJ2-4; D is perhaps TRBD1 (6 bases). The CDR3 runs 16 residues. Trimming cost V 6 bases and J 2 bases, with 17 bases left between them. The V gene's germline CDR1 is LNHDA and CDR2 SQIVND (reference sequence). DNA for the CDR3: TGTGCCAGTAGCACAGACAGGTCTTATCCCAAAAACATTCAGTACTTC. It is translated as CASSTDRSYPKNIQYF. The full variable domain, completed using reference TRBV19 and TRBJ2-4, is DGGITQSPKYLFRKEGQNVTLSCEQNLNHDAMYWYRQDPGQGLRLIYYSQIVNDFQKGDIAEGYSVSREKKESFPLTVTSAQKNPTAFYLCASSTDRSYPKNIQYFGAGTRLSVL.

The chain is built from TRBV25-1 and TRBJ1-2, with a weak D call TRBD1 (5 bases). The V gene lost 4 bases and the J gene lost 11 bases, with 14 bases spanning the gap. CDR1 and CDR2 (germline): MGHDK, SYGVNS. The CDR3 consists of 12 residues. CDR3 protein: CASSGAGIWYTF. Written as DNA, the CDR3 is TGTGCCAGCAGTGGGGCAGGGATTTGGTACACCTTC.

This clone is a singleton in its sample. As DNA, the CDR3 is TGTGCCATCAGTGCCAACCCTCTGGGGACAGGGACCACTGAAGCTTTCTTT. Amino acids: CAISANPLGTGTTEAFF. The chain couples TRBV10-3 to TRBJ1-1, with 9 bases lining up with TRBD1. Trimming took 4 bases from V and 4 from J; bases not matched to a gene: 13. Per germline, CDR1 ENHRY and CDR2 SYGVKD. The CDR3 contains 17 residues.

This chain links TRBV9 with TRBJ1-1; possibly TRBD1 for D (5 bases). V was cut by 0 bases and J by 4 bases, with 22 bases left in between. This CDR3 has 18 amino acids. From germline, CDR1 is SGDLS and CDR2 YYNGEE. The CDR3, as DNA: TGTGCCAGCAGCGTAGGCCTCGGGTGGGGGGATTCGGGCACTGAAGCTTTCTTT. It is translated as CASSVGLGWGDSGTEAFF.

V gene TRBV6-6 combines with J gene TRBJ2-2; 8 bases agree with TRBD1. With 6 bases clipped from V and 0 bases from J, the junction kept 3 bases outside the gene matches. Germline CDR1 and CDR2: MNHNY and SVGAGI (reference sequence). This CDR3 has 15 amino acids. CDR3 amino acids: CASRGDRSNTGELFF. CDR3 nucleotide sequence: TGTGCCAGCAGAGGGGACAGGTCGAACACCGGGGAGCTGTTTTTT.

In DNA form, the CDR3 reads TGTGCCAGCAGCTTGGGATTTGGCGTGGGGGCAGGCTACACCTTC. Its translation is CASSLGFGVGAGYTF. This chain joins TRBV5-6 and TRBJ1-2; D is perhaps TRBD1 (6 bases). Trimming removed 0 bases at V and 8 bases at J, with 17 bases between. CDR3 length: 15 amino acids. Germline lookup yields CDR1 SGHDT and CDR2 YYEEEE.